Listed below are T cell receptor beta chains from one sample, sequenced in a study of molecular identifiers for immune sequencing clone quantification. MiXCR, run by TCRdb on the PCR reads, gives a single entry per CDR3 protein. The data show about 640,000 distinct CDR3 sequences, around 20% seen once. Sequencing was carried out using naive CD8+ T cells from blood, with Jurkat cell RNA spiked in. The receptors stem from a human donor in good health. Some libraries in this study had Jurkat cell RNA spiked in. Each CDR3 is given with its conserved first and last residue. The order of the fields is V gene, D gene, clone size, J gene, CDR3 protein, CDR3 DNA. D genes are given only for firm matches. Clone size is not always given. Where it is, it says once, few, many or a class for expanded clones.

>TRBV19|NA|NA|TRBJ2-3
CASSLGDISTDTQYF
TGTGCCAGTAGTTTAGGGGACATCTCCACAGATACGCAGTATTTT
>TRBV6-2/TRBV6-3|NA|many|TRBJ2-6
CASRAGIDSGANVLTF
TGTGCCAGCAGAGCAGGGATTGACTCTGGGGCCAACGTCCTGACTTTC
>TRBV18|NA|few|TRBJ2-3
CASSLPEGVPDTQYF
TGTGCCAGCTCACTACCGGAAGGGGTACCAGATACGCAGTATTTT
>TRBV9|NA|NA|TRBJ2-7
CASSATSLGEQYF
TGTGCCAGCAGTGCCACCTCGTTGGGCGAGCAGTACTTC
>TRBV4-2|TRBD2|NA|TRBJ2-1
CASGQEWSGRALNEQFF
TGTGCCAGCGGCCAAGAATGGAGCGGGAGGGCCTTAAATGAGCAGTTCTTC
>TRBV11-2|NA|NA|TRBJ2-7
CASSFFDPPYEQYF
TGTGCCAGCAGCTTTTTTGATCCTCCCTACGAGCAGTACTTC
>TRBV27|TRBD1|NA|TRBJ2-7
CASSRDSSIYEQYF
TGTGCCAGTAGCCGGGACAGCTCAATCTACGAGCAGTACTTC
>TRBV25-1|TRBD1|NA|TRBJ1-6
CASSFTGDSPLHF
TGTGCCAGCAGTTTTACAGGGGATTCACCCCTCCACTTT
>TRBV6-6|TRBD1|NA|TRBJ2-5
CASWQRTGQETQYF
TGTGCCAGCTGGCAGAGGACAGGGCAAGAGACCCAGTACTTC
>TRBV18|NA|few|TRBJ1-4
CASSPVEGPNEKLFF
TGTGCCAGCTCACCGGTTGAGGGGCCGAATGAAAAACTGTTTTTT
>TRBV7-9|NA|NA|TRBJ2-5
CVSSLPGQETQYF
TGTGTCAGCAGCTTACCAGGTCAAGAGACCCAGTACTTC
>TRBV12-3/TRBV12-4|NA|few|TRBJ2-7
CASTLGGGPYEQYF
TGTGCCAGCACCCTCGGGGGTGGTCCCTACGAGCAGTACTTC
>TRBV11-2|TRBD2|few|TRBJ2-5
CASSPTSGRAGETQYF
TGTGCCAGCAGCCCGACTAGCGGGAGGGCTGGAGAGACCCAGTACTTC
>TRBV10-2|NA|many|TRBJ2-7
CASSAGGLVNEQYF
TGCGCCAGCAGTGCGGGGGGCCTCGTCAACGAGCAGTACTTC
>TRBV12-3/TRBV12-4|TRBD1|NA|TRBJ1-1
CASSPYERTGEALF
TGTGCCAGCAGTCCATACGAGAGGACAGGCGAAGCTCTCTTT
>TRBV6-2/TRBV6-3|NA|few|TRBJ1-2
CASRPIHANYGYTF
TGTGCCAGCAGACCGATACACGCTAACTATGGCTACACCTTC
>TRBV9|NA|many|TRBJ2-3
CASGHYTDTQYF
TGTGCCAGCGGACATTACACAGATACGCAGTATTTT
>TRBV24-1|NA|many|TRBJ2-6
CATSRGIPGTPDPGANVLTF
TGTGCCACCAGTCGGGGGATCCCCGGGACTCCTGATCCTGGGGCCAACGTCCTGACTTTC
>TRBV7-2|NA|many|TRBJ1-1
CASSPGTIGFF
TGTGCCAGCAGCCCAGGGACAATCGGTTTCTTT
>TRBV10-3|NA|NA|TRBJ2-1
CAISETSEQFF
TGTGCCATCAGTGAGACGTCTGAGCAGTTCTTC
>TRBV6-6|NA|many|TRBJ2-5
CASSGVEETQYF
TGTGCCAGCAGCGGAGTAGAAGAGACCCAGTACTTC
>TRBV6-5|TRBD1|few|TRBJ2-5
CASRGTGGEETQYF
TGTGCCAGCAGGGGGACAGGGGGCGAAGAGACCCAGTACTTC
>TRBV4-1|TRBD2|NA|TRBJ2-1
CASSTLAGEQFF
TGCGCCAGCAGCACGCTAGCGGGGGAGCAGTTCTTC
>TRBV4-3|NA|many|TRBJ2-7
CASSQESTGNYEQYF
TGCGCCAGCAGCCAAGAGTCCACAGGAAACTACGAGCAGTACTTC
>TRBV5-1|NA|many|TRBJ2-7
CATAGESRSYEQYF
TGCGCCACCGCAGGGGAATCGAGGTCCTACGAGCAGTACTTC
>TRBV14|NA|many|TRBJ1-5
CASSQSKAGGQGHQPQHF
TGTGCCAGCAGCCAGTCGAAGGCCGGGGGCCAGGGGCATCAGCCCCAGCATTTT
>TRBV7-9|NA|many|TRBJ2-3
CASSPSRYGGMSTDTQYF
TGTGCCAGCAGCCCCTCGCGATATGGTGGCATGAGCACAGATACGCAGTATTTT
>TRBV19|TRBD1|NA|TRBJ2-2
CASSARQGNTGELFF
TGTGCCAGTAGTGCGAGACAGGGGAACACCGGGGAGCTGTTTTTT
>TRBV12-3/TRBV12-4|TRBD1|many|TRBJ1-3
CASSLDGAQGGNTIYF
TGTGCCAGCAGTTTAGACGGCGCACAGGGGGGAAACACCATATATTTT
>TRBV12-3/TRBV12-4|TRBD1|NA|TRBJ2-2
CASREDRGETGELFF
TGTGCCAGCAGGGAAGACAGGGGAGAGACCGGGGAGCTGTTTTTT
>TRBV5-6|TRBD2|many|TRBJ2-1
CASTPRLAVNEQFF
TGTGCCAGCACCCCCCGGCTAGCGGTAAATGAGCAGTTCTTC
>TRBV3-1|NA|many|TRBJ1-1
CASSQDAHLLPLGAFF
TGTGCCAGCAGCCAAGATGCCCACCTTCTGCCCCTGGGAGCTTTCTTT
>TRBV7-9|TRBD1|many|TRBJ1-1
CASSHWQGVNTEAFF
TGTGCCAGCAGCCATTGGCAGGGGGTGAACACTGAAGCTTTCTTT
>TRBV9|NA|many|TRBJ1-1
CASSKPLAGFQTEAFF
TGTGCCAGCAGTAAACCCCTCGCGGGGTTTCAGACTGAAGCTTTCTTT
>TRBV15|NA|NA|TRBJ1-5
CATSREDQPQHF
TGTGCCACCAGCAGAGAGGATCAGCCCCAGCATTTT
>TRBV6-6|NA|many|TRBJ2-5
CASSYSRTAEETQYF
TGTGCCAGCAGTTACTCGAGGACGGCCGAAGAGACCCAGTACTTC
>TRBV4-1|NA|few|TRBJ1-5
CASSQDYINQPQHF
TGCGCCAGCAGCCAAGATTATATAAATCAGCCCCAGCATTTT
>TRBV14|NA|many|TRBJ2-7
CASSPLAEQGTYEQYF
TGTGCCAGCAGCCCCCTAGCGGAGCAGGGGACCTACGAGCAGTACTTC
>TRBV4-1|NA|many|TRBJ2-3
CASRSHRETLLTDTQYF
TGCGCCAGCAGATCCCACAGGGAGACCCTCCTCACAGATACGCAGTATTTT
>TRBV20-1|NA|few|TRBJ2-1
CSASTGLWENEQFF
TGCAGTGCTAGCACCGGCCTTTGGGAAAATGAGCAGTTCTTC
>TRBV27|NA|many|TRBJ2-2
CASSSNPALFGNTGELFF
TGTGCCAGCAGTAGTAACCCCGCGTTATTTGGGAACACCGGGGAGCTGTTTTTT
>TRBV28|TRBD2|NA|TRBJ2-2
CASSFSLAGVVTKNTGELFF
TGTGCCAGCAGTTTCTCGCTAGCGGGAGTCGTCACTAAGAACACCGGGGAGCTGTTTTTT
>TRBV7-2|NA|NA|TRBJ2-2
CASSSGIVRTTLLSLGGELFF
TGTGCCAGCAGCTCGGGGATCGTCAGGACAACTCTATTGTCTCTAGGGGGGGAGCTGTTTTTT
>TRBV4-1|TRBD1|few|TRBJ2-7
CASSQTQGEVERYF
TGCGCCAGCAGCCAAACACAGGGGGAGGTCGAGCGGTACTTC
>TRBV14|NA|many|TRBJ2-7
CASSRRPPYEQYF
TGTGCCAGCAGCCGCCGTCCCCCTTACGAGCAGTACTTC
>TRBV7-3|NA|many|TRBJ2-7
CASSSLKGRERMEQYF
TGTGCCAGCAGCTCCCTGAAGGGTCGGGAGCGTATGGAGCAGTACTTC
>TRBV20-1|NA|many|TRBJ2-2
CSARIRTASNTGELFF
TGCAGTGCCAGAATTAGGACAGCCTCGAACACCGGGGAGCTGTTTTTT
>TRBV6-2/TRBV6-3|NA|NA|TRBJ1-5
CASSYTRANQPQHF
TGTGCCAGCAGTTACACCAGGGCCAATCAGCCCCAGCATTTT
>TRBV23-1|NA|NA|TRBJ2-1
CASSKKDGYNEQFF
TGCGCCAGCAGTAAGAAGGACGGCTACAATGAGCAGTTCTTC
>TRBV11-2|NA|many|TRBJ1-1
CASSLTVQAGAFF
TGTGCCAGCAGCCTCACGGTCCAGGCTGGAGCTTTCTTT
>TRBV4-3|TRBD2|NA|TRBJ2-1
CASSQGLAGMYEQFF
TGCGCCAGCAGCCAAGGACTAGCGGGGATGTATGAGCAGTTCTTC
>TRBV19|NA|few|TRBJ2-1
CASSIGNGNEQFF
TGTGCCAGTAGTATAGGGAACGGAAATGAGCAGTTCTTC
>TRBV6-6|NA|few|TRBJ2-7
CASSGPISYEQYF
TGTGCCAGCTCGGGACCCATATCCTACGAGCAGTACTTC
>TRBV20-1|NA|many|TRBJ2-7
CSASYMGTLIYEQYF
TGCAGTGCTAGTTATATGGGGACACTTATCTACGAGCAGTACTTC